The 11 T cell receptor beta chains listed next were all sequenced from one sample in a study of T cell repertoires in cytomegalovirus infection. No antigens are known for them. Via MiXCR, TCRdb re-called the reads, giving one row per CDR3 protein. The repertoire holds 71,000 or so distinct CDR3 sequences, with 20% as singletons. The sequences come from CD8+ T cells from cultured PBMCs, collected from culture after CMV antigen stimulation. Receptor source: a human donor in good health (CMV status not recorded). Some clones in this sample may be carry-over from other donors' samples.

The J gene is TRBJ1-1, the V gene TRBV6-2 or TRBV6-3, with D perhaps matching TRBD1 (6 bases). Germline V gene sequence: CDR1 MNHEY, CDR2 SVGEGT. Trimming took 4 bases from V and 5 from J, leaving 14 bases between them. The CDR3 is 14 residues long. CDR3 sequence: CASSFDRLVTEAFF. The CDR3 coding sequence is TGTGCCAGCAGTTTTGACAGGTTGGTGACTGAAGCTTTCTTT.

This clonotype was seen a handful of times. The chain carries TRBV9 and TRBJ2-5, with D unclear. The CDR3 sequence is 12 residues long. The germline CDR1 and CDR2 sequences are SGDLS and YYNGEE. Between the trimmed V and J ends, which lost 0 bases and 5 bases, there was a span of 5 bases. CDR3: CASSVVGETQYF. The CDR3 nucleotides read TGTGCCAGCAGCGTAGTCGGGGAGACCCAGTACTTC.

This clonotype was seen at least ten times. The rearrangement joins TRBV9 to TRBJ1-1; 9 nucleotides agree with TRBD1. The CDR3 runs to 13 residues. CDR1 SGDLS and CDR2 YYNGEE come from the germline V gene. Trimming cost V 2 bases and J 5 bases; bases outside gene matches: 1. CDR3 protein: CASSVGTGTEAFF. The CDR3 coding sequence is TGTGCCAGCAGCGTGGGGACAGGGACTGAAGCTTTCTTT.

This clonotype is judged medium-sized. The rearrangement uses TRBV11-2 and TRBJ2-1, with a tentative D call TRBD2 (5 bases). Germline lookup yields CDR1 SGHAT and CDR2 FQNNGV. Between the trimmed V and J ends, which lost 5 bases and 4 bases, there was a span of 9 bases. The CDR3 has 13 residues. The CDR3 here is CASSDPGYNEQFF. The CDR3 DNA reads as TGTGCCAGCAGCGACCCGGGGTACAATGAGCAGTTCTTC.

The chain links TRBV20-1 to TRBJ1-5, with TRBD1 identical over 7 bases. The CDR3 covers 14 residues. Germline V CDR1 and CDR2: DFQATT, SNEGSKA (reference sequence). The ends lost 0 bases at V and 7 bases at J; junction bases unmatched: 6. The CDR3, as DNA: TGCAGTGCTAGAGATCAGGGGGGGAACCAGCCCCAGCATTTT. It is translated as CSARDQGGNQPQHF.

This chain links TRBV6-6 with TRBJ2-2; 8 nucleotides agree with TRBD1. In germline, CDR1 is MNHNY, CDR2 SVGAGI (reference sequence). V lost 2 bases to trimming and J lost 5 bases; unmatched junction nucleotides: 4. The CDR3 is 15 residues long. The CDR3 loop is CASSYATGVTGELFF. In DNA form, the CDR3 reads TGTGCCAGCAGTTACGCGACAGGGGTGACCGGGGAGCTGTTTTTT.

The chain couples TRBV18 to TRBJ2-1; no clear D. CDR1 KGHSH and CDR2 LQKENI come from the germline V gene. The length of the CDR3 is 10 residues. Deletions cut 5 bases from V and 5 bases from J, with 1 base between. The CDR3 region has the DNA TGTGCCAGCTCAGACAATGAGCAGTTCTTC. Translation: CASSDNEQFF.

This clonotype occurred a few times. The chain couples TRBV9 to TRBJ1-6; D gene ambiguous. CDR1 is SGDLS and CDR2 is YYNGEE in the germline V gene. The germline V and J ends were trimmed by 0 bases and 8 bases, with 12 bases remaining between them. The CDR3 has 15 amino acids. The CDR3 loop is CASSVDGNTHSPLHF. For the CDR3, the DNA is TGTGCCAGCAGCGTAGACGGCAATACCCATTCACCCCTCCACTTT.

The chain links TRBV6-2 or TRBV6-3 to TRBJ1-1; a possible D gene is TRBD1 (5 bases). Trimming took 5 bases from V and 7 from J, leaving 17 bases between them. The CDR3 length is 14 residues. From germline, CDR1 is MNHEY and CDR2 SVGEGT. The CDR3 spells CASSLYGAGLEAFF. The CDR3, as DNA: TGTGCCAGCAGTCTTTATGGGGCTGGGCTTGAAGCTTTCTTT.

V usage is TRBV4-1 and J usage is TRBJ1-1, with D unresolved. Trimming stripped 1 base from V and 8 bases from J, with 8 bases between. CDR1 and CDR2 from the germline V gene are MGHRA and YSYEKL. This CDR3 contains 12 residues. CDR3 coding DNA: TGCGCCAGCAGCCAAGGGGCCGACGAAGCTTTCTTT. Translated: CASSQGADEAFF.

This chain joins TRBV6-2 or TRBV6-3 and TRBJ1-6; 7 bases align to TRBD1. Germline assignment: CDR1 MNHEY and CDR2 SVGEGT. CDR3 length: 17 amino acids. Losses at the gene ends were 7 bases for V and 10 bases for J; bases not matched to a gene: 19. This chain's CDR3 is CASNPNLPTGSKSPLHF. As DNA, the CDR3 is TGTGCCAGCAACCCAAATTTACCGACAGGGTCGAAGTCACCCCTCCACTTT.